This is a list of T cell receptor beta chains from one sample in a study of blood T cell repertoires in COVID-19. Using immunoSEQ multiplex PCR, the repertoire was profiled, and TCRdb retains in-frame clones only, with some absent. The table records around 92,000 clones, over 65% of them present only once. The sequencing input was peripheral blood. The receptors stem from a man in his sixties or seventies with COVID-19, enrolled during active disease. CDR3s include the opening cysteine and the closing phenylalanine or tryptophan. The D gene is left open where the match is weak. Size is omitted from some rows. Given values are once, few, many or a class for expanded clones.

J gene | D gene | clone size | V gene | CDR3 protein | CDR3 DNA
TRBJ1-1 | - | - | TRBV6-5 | CASRGHPNTEAFF | TGTGCCAGCAGGGGACACCCGAACACTGAAGCTTTCTTT
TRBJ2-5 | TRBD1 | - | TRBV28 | CATSGTVETQYF | TGTGCCACCTCGGGGACAGTGGAGACCCAGTACTTC
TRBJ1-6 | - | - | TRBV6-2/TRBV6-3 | CASSANPEGIYSPLHF | TGTGCCAGCAGTGCCAACCCTGAGGGCATTTATTCACCCCTCCACTTT
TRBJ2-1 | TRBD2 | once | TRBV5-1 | CASSWELAYNEQFF | TGCGCCAGCAGCTGGGAACTAGCGTACAATGAGCAGTTCTTC
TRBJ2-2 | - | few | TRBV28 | CASSFFYTGELFF | TGTGCCAGCAGTTTCTTCTACACCGGGGAGCTGTTTTTT
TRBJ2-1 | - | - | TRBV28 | CASSSDSNEQFF | TGTGCCAGCAGTTCAGACAGCAATGAGCAGTTCTTC
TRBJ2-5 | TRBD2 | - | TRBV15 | CATSRPGLAGVWEETQYF | TGTGCCACCAGCCGGCCGGGACTAGCGGGAGTCTGGGAGGAGACCCAGTACTTC
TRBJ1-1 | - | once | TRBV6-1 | CASSENWRNTEAFF | TGTGCCAGCAGTGAAAATTGGAGAAACACTGAAGCTTTCTTT
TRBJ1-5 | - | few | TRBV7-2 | CASSPDRSNQPQHF | TGTGCCAGCAGCCCTGACAGGAGCAATCAGCCCCAGCATTTT
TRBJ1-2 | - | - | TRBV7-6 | CASSLNTAANYGYTF | TGTGCCAGCAGCTTAAACACAGCCGCTAACTATGGCTACACCTTC
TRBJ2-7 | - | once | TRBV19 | CASSIVDRAYEQYF | TGTGCCAGTAGTATCGTGGACAGAGCCTACGAGCAGTACTTC
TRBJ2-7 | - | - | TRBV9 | CASSVETGRFYEQYF | TGTGCCAGCAGCGTAGAAACAGGGCGATTCTACGAGCAGTACTTC
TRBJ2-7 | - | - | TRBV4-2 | CASSQDPLFREQYF | TGTGCCAGCAGCCAAGATCCCTTATTTCGCGAGCAGTACTTC
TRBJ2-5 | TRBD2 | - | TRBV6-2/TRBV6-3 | CASIPSGIGETQYF | TGTGCCAGCATCCCTAGCGGGATCGGAGAGACCCAGTACTTC
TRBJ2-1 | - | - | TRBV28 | CASTSPVEGEQFF | TGTGCCAGCACTTCACCGGTTGAGGGTGAGCAGTTCTTC
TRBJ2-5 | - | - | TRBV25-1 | CASSRPGTQYF | TGTGCCAGCAGTCGACCAGGTACCCAGTACTTC
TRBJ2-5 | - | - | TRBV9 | CASSVYGGTSGEETQYF | TGTGCCAGCAGCGTATACGGCGGGACGTCGGGCGAAGAGACCCAGTACTTC
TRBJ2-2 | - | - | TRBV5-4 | CASSGSSPAGELFF | TGTGCCAGCAGCGGGAGTAGTCCGGCCGGGGAGCTGTTTTTT
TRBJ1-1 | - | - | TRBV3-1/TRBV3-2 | CASSQDAGTMNTEAFF | TGTGCCAGCAGCCAAGATGCGGGCACCATGAACACTGAAGCTTTCTTT
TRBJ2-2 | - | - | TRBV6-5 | CASRTGSAGELFF | TGTGCCAGCAGAACAGGGAGCGCCGGGGAGCTGTTTTTT
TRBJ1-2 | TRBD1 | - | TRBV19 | CASHDRDRGANSGYTF | TGTGCCAGTCATGATCGGGACAGGGGGGCTAATTCTGGCTACACCTTC
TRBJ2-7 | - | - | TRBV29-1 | CSVELGVYEQYF | TGCAGCGTTGAACTAGGAGTCTACGAGCAGTACTTC
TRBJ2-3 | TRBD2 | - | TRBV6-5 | CASSPGLASDTQYF | TGTGCCAGCAGTCCCGGACTAGCGTCAGATACGCAGTATTTT
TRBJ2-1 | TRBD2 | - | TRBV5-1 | CASSPQGTSSMNEQFF | TGCGCCAGCAGCCCGCAAGGGACTAGCTCAATGAATGAGCAGTTCTTC
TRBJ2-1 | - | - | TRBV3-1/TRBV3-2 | CASSQGRTKYNEQFF | TGTGCCAGCAGCCAAGGCCGGACAAAATACAATGAGCAGTTCTTC
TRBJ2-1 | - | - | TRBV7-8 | CASSLQLALNEQFF | TGTGCCAGCAGCTTACAACTAGCCCTCAATGAGCAGTTCTTC
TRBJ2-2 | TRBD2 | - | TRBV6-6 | CASSATSANTGELFF | TGTGCCAGCAGTGCGACTAGCGCGAACACCGGGGAGCTGTTTTTT
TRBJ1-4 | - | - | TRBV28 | CASSLTPIGRVEEKLFF | TGTGCCAGCAGTTTAACCCCCATAGGCCGGGTAGAAGAAAAACTGTTTTTT
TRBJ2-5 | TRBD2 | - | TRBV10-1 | CAIPTAGEQETQYF | TGCGCCATCCCTACAGCGGGAGAACAAGAGACCCAGTACTTC
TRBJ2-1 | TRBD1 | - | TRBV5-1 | CASSADGTGQNNEQFF | TGCGCCAGCAGCGCAGACGGGACAGGGCAAAACAATGAGCAGTTCTTC
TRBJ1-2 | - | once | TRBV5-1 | CASSLSGERTGYTF | TGCGCCAGCAGCTTGTCAGGGGAAAGGACTGGCTACACCTTC
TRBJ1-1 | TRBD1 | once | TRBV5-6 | CASSPGTESEAFF | TGTGCCAGCAGCCCAGGGACAGAGAGTGAAGCTTTCTTT
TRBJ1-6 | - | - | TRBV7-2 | CASSSQRVPDSPLHF | TGTGCCAGCAGCTCCCAGCGGGTTCCGGATTCACCCCTCCACTTT
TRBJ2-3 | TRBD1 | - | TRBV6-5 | CASSHRGSSTDTQYF | TGTGCCAGCAGTCACAGGGGATCTTCAACAGATACGCAGTATTTT
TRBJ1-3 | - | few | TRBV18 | CASLGSSGNTIYF | TGTGCCAGCCTGGGGAGCTCTGGAAACACCATATATTTT
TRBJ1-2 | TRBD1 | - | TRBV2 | CASSGTGVKSNYGYTF | TGTGCCAGCAGTGGAACAGGGGTGAAGAGTAACTATGGCTACACCTTC
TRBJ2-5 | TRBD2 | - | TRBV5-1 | CASRSSGQETQYF | TGCGCCAGCAGGTCTAGCGGGCAAGAGACCCAGTACTTC
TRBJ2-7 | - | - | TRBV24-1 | CATSDSGERSYEQYF | TGTGCCACCAGTGATTCGGGGGAGCGGTCCTACGAGCAGTACTTC
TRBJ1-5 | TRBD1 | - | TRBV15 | CATSRVQGPNQPQHF | TGTGCCACCAGCAGAGTACAGGGGCCCAATCAGCCCCAGCATTTT
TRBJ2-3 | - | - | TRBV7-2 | CASSLATSTDTQYF | TGTGCCAGCAGCTTAGCGACTAGCACAGATACGCAGTATTTT
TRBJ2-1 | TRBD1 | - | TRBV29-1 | CSVEVWGQYNEQFF | TGCAGCGTTGAAGTTTGGGGACAGTACAATGAGCAGTTCTTC
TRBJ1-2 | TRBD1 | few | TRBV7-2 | CASSLEGQISYGYTF | TGTGCCAGCAGCTTAGAGGGACAGATATCCTATGGCTACACCTTC
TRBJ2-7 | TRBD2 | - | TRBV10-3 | CAISDSLAGYEQYF | TGTGCCATCAGTGACAGCCTAGCGGGCTACGAGCAGTACTTC
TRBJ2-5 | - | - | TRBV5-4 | CASSLWSFVSRETQYF | TGTGCCAGCAGCTTGTGGAGTTTCGTATCGCGAGAGACCCAGTACTTC
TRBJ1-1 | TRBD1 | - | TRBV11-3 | CASSLAGTANTEAFF | TGTGCCAGCAGCTTAGCGGGGACAGCGAACACTGAAGCTTTCTTT
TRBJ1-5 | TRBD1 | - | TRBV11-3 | CASSTRWTGKECCNQPQHF | TGTGCCAGCAGCACCCGATGGACAGGGAAGGAATGCTGCAATCAGCCCCAGCATTTT
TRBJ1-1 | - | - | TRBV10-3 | CAISEDLERRAFF | TGTGCCATCAGTGAGGATTTGGAACGGAGGGCTTTCTTT
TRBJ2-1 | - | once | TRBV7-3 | CASSFVAGRYNEQFF | TGTGCCAGCAGCTTTGTGGCGGGAAGATACAATGAGCAGTTCTTC
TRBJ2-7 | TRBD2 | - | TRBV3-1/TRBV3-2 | CASSHLRTSRNEQYF | TGTGCCAGCAGCCACCTCAGGACTAGCCGTAACGAGCAGTACTTC
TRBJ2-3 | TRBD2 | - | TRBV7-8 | CASSYHPWTSGSTDTQYF | TGTGCCAGCAGCTACCACCCCTGGACTAGCGGTAGCACAGATACGCAGTATTTT
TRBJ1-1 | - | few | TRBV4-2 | CASSQVLRMNTEAFF | TGTGCCAGCAGCCAAGTCCTTCGTATGAACACTGAAGCTTTCTTT
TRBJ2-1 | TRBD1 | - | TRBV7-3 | CASSLIGTGGSYNEQFF | TGTGCCAGCAGCTTAATCGGGACAGGGGGCTCCTACAATGAGCAGTTCTTC
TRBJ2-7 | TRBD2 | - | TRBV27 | CASSPWISGGITYEQYF | TGTGCCAGCAGTCCTTGGATTAGCGGGGGGATAACCTACGAGCAGTACTTC
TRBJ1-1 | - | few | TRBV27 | CASSPTGMNTEAFF | TGTGCCAGCAGTCCGACAGGCATGAACACTGAAGCTTTCTTT
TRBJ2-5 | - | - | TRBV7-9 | CASSLRQETQYF | TGTGCCAGCAGCCTCAGACAAGAGACCCAGTACTTC